One sample yielded the 3 T cell receptor beta chains listed below, sequenced in a study of post-analysis software for immune sequencing data. General study points: Included in a set of several TRBV segments more frequent in patients than controls were TRBV5-6, TRBV5-1 and TRBV20-1.

The TCR beta cDNA libraries carried unique molecular identifiers. In TCRdb, the PCR reads were re-called with MiXCR into one record per CDR3 protein. The sample records roughly 700,000 distinct CDR3 sequences, around 27% being singletons. What these receptors recognize is not known. The sample taken for sequencing was blood. Receptors were obtained from a girl aged 5 to 17 with multiple sclerosis.

The CDR3 protein is CASSPAGAGRTDTQYF. The CDR3 nucleotides read TGCGCCAGCAGCCCCGCCGGGGCGGGACGCACAGATACGCAGTATTTT. V gene TRBV5-1 combines with J gene TRBJ2-3; D is perhaps TRBD2 (6 bases). The germline V and J ends were trimmed by 4 bases and 1 base, with 16 bases remaining between them. The germline V gene encodes CDR1 SGHRS and CDR2 YFSETQ. The CDR3 loop spans 16 amino acids. Using reference TRBV5-1 and TRBJ2-3 for the parts outside the CDR3, the full variable domain is KAGVTQTPRYLIKTRGQQVTLSCSPISGHRSVSWYQQTPGQGLQFLFEYFSETQRNKGNFPGRFSGRQFSNSRSEMNVSTLELGDSALYLCASSPAGAGRTDTQYFGPGTRLTVL.

V usage is TRBV7-9 and J usage is TRBJ2-1; D gene uncertain. This CDR3 is 15 amino acids long. The V gene's germline CDR1 is SEHNR and CDR2 FQNEAQ (reference sequence). V was shortened by 5 bases and J by 3 bases, with 14 bases between the two germline ends. As DNA, the CDR3 is TGTGCCAGCAGCCTAGAGGACGGTTTCTACAATGAGCAGTTCTTC. Translation gives CASSLEDGFYNEQFF. The full variable domain, in which reference TRBV7-9 and TRBJ2-1 provide the parts outside the CDR3, is DTGVSQNPRHKITKRGQNVTFRCDPISEHNRLYWYRQTLGQGPEFLTYFQNEAQLEKSRLLSDRFSAERPKGSFSTLEIQRTEQGDSAMYLCASSLEDGFYNEQFFGPGTRLTVL.

This chain connects TRBV20-1 to TRBJ1-2, with 8 bases aligning to TRBD1. V lost 3 bases to trimming and J lost 4 bases; unmatched junction nucleotides: 10. CDR1 and CDR2 (germline): DFQATT, SNEGSKA (reference sequence). This CDR3 region has 15 residues. In DNA, the CDR3 is TGCAGTGCTAGTAAGAAAACAGGGGGTAGCTATGGCTACACCTTC. Amino acids: CSASKKTGGSYGYTF.